Below, 16 T cell receptor beta chains from the same sample are listed, as sequenced in a study of cytomegalovirus exposure and HLA in healthy donors. Primers included in the PCR were 60 Vbeta and 13 Jbeta primers. The data were produced by immunoSEQ multiplex PCR, yet TCRdb's version contains in-frame clones alone and is incomplete. The table records about 230,000 clones, around 89% of them present only once. Sample: PBMCs. The receptor source for this set is a woman younger than 30 in good health and CMV-seronegative.

The gene calls are TRBV28 and TRBJ1-2, with D unclear. The CDR3 covers 12 residues. From germline, CDR1 is MDHEN and CDR2 SYDVKM. V was shortened by 8 bases and J by 4 bases, with 11 bases between the two germline ends. Here the CDR3 reads CASRGGPYGYTF. The CDR3 coding sequence is TGTGCCAGCCGCGGAGGGCCCTATGGCTACACCTTC.

The chain carries TRBV2 and TRBJ1-2; D ambiguous. The length of the CDR3 is 12 residues. The germline V and J ends were trimmed by 4 bases and 8 bases, with 11 bases remaining between them. Per germline, CDR1 SNHLY and CDR2 FYNNEI. The CDR3 DNA reads TGTGCCAGCAGTGTAACTCAATGGGGCTACACCTTC. Amino acids: CASSVTQWGYTF.

The chain couples TRBV18 to TRBJ1-1; possible D gene TRBD1, 5 bases. The CDR3 consists of 13 residues. The V gene lost 6 bases and the J gene lost 1 base, with 9 bases spanning the gap. The germline gives CDR1 KGHSH, CDR2 LQKENI. The CDR3 spells CASSDDRNTEAFF. In DNA, the CDR3 is TGTGCCAGCTCGGATGACAGGAACACTGAAGCTTTCTTT.

V is TRBV7-2 and J is TRBJ2-1; D possibly corresponds to TRBD2 (5 bases). Germline lookup yields CDR1 SGHTA and CDR2 FQGNSA. The CDR3 loop spans 15 amino acids. Trimming took off 1 base at V and 2 bases at J, with 9 bases between the two ends. As DNA, the CDR3 is TGTGCCAGCAGCTTAGTGGTGGGAGCCTACAATGAGCAGTTCTTC. It codes for CASSLVVGAYNEQFF. Supplemented by reference TRBV7-2 and TRBJ2-1, the full variable domain reads GAGVSQSPSNKVTEKGKDVELRCDPISGHTALYWYRQSLGQGLEFLIYFQGNSAPDKSGLPSDRFSAERTGGSVSTLTIQRTQQEDSAVYLCASSLVVGAYNEQFFGPGTRLTVL.

The sample holds one count of this clone. The rearrangement uses TRBV7-9 and TRBJ2-5; TRBD1 might be the D (5 bases). Trimming shortened V by 5 bases and J by 4 bases, and 17 bases separated the two germline ends. This CDR3 comprises 15 residues. Per germline, CDR1 SEHNR and CDR2 FQNEAQ (reference sequence). The CDR3: CASSTGAQFRETQYF. Written as DNA, the CDR3 is TGTGCCAGCAGCACAGGCGCCCAATTTCGAGAGACCCAGTACTTC.

The chain combines TRBV23-1 with TRBJ1-2; D remains ambiguous. TRBV23-1 is known as an ORF, though its function is uncertain. The CDR3 sequence is 11 residues long. V lost 7 bases and J lost 4, with 7 bases in between. CDR3 sequence (DNA): TGCGCCAGCAAGGGAGCCTATGGCTACACCTTC. Amino acids: CASKGAYGYTF.

V and J are TRBV5-6 and TRBJ1-1, with a possible D match to TRBD1 (6 bases). In germline, CDR1 is SGHDT, CDR2 YYEEEE. Trimming removed 3 bases at V and 0 bases at J, with 9 bases between. The CDR3 has 14 amino acids. The DNA for the CDR3 is TGTGCCAGCAGCTCGGGGACACTGAACACTGAAGCTTTCTTT. It yields the protein CASSSGTLNTEAFF.

The chain is built from TRBV5-1 and TRBJ2-1, with TRBD2 matching over 15 bases. This CDR3 is 16 amino acids long. After removal of 0 bases from V and 7 bases from J, the junction contained 2 bases not matched to a gene. Germline CDR1 is SGHRS and CDR2 is YFSETQ. The CDR3 region has the DNA TGCGCCAGCAGCTTGGGGGGACTAGCGGGGGGTAATGAGCAGTTCTTC. Its protein is CASSLGGLAGGNEQFF.

The rearrangement links TRBV2 to TRBJ1-1; D perhaps matches TRBD1 (6 bases). The germline V and J ends were trimmed by 7 bases and 1 base, with 25 bases remaining between them. Looked up from germline, CDR1 is SNHLY and CDR2 is FYNNEI. The CDR3 runs 18 residues. The CDR3 DNA sequence: TGTGCCAGCACCTGGGCGTGGGCAGGCCCCAGGGGGAACACTGAAGCTTTCTTT. It encodes CASTWAWAGPRGNTEAFF. Combining the CDR3 with reference TRBV2 and TRBJ1-1 gives the whole variable domain EPEVTQTPSHQVTQMGQEVILRCVPISNHLYFYWYRQILGQKVEFLVSFYNNEISEKSEIFDDQFSVERPDGSNFTLKIRSTKLEDSAMYFCASTWAWAGPRGNTEAFFGQGTRLTVV.

This chain uses TRBV6-5 with TRBJ1-2, with D unresolved. The length of the CDR3 is 12 residues. The germline V gene encodes CDR1 MNHEY and CDR2 SVGAGI. Trimming stripped 7 bases from V and 8 bases from J, with 14 bases between. The CDR3 loop is CASTRDRYGYTF. The DNA for the CDR3 is TGTGCCAGCACCCGGGATCGGTACGGCTACACCTTC.

V gene TRBV19 combines with J gene TRBJ2-1, with TRBD2 matching 7 bases. The germline gives CDR1 LNHDA, CDR2 SQIVND (reference sequence). This CDR3 comprises 17 residues. With 1 base clipped from V and 3 bases from J, the junction kept 9 bases outside the gene matches. CDR3 nucleotide sequence: TGTGCCAGTAGTATAGGTGGCACCGGGAGGATCTACAATGAGCAGTTCTTC. It encodes CASSIGGTGRIYNEQFF.

The chain joins TRBV14 to TRBJ1-1, with D unclear. From germline, CDR1 is SGHDN and CDR2 FVKESK. V was shortened by 4 bases and J by 1 base, with 10 bases between the two germline ends. The CDR3 loop spans 14 amino acids. DNA of the CDR3: TGTGCCAGCAGCCTCTACAGTAAGAACACTGAAGCTTTCTTT. Residues: CASSLYSKNTEAFF. Filled out from reference TRBV14 and TRBJ1-1, the complete variable domain reads EAGVTQFPSHSVIEKGQTVTLRCDPISGHDNLYWYRRVMGKEIKFLLHFVKESKQDESGMPNNRFLAERTGGTYSTLKVQPAELEDSGVYFCASSLYSKNTEAFFGQGTRLTVV.

This clone has just one count. One junction end disagrees with the germline gene, perhaps due to a read error. This sequence joins TRBV6-1 and TRBJ2-1, with 13 bases lining up with TRBD2. This CDR3 is built from 12 residues. Germline CDR1 reads MNHNS; CDR2 reads SASEGT. This chain's CDR3 is CAGGLAGQQQFF. CDR3 nucleotides: TGCGCAGGGGGACTAGCGGGACAACAGCAGTTCTTC.

This chain uses TRBV29-1 with TRBJ2-5; weak D call: TRBD1 (5 bases). The CDR3 is 12 residues long. The V gene lost 3 bases and the J gene lost 2 bases, with 7 bases spanning the gap. Per germline, CDR1 SQVTM and CDR2 ANQGSEA. CDR3 protein: CSVEGLQETQYF. CDR3 in DNA: TGCAGCGTTGAGGGGCTACAAGAGACCCAGTACTTC.

The V gene is TRBV4-2, the J gene TRBJ1-5; 9 positions agree with TRBD1. The CDR3 loop spans 15 amino acids. Unmatched junction bases numbered 5, after V lost 4 bases and J lost 4 bases. Germline V gene data show CDR1 as LGHNA and CDR2 as YNFKEQ. CDR3 nucleotides: TGTGCCAGCAGCCGACCCGGGACAGGGAATCAGCCCCAGCATTTT. Its translation: CASSRPGTGNQPQHF.

This chain links TRBV19 with TRBJ2-5; the D gene is possibly TRBD1 (6 bases). This CDR3 region has 14 residues. V gave up 4 bases and J gave up 5 bases, with 14 bases separating them. CDR1 and CDR2 (germline): LNHDA, SQIVND (reference sequence). The CDR3: CASSSLGAQETQYF. DNA for the CDR3: TGTGCCAGTAGTAGTCTGGGGGCCCAGGAGACCCAGTACTTC.